Below, 18 T cell receptor beta chains from the same sample are listed, as sequenced in a study of neurological immune-mediated disorders. Via MiXCR, TCRdb re-called the 5' RACE reads, giving one row per CDR3 protein. The sample consists of over 40,000 distinct CDR3 sequences, 6% to 7% of them appearing once. What was sequenced was CD4+ T cells from blood. These receptor sequences come from a woman aged 40 to 50 in good health.

This clonotype was seen at least ten times. This chain connects TRBV6-5 to TRBJ2-7, with D perhaps assigned TRBD1 or TRBD2 (5 bases each). Germline V lookup: CDR1 MNHEY, CDR2 SVGAGI. V was pared by 7 bases and J by 7 bases, with 11 bases between. CDR3 size: 11 residues. Here the CDR3 DNA reads TGTGCCAGCACACGGGGCTTTGAGCAGTACTTC. Translation: CASTRGFEQYF.

This clonotype was seen ten or more times. This chain joins TRBV5-1 and TRBJ2-2; a possible D gene is TRBD2 (6 bases). Trimming left V 1 base short and J 7 bases short, with 17 bases between. The CDR3 length is 16 residues. The germline V gene encodes CDR1 SGHRS and CDR2 YFSETQ. CDR3 DNA sequence: TGCGCCAGCAGCTTGAACGGGAGACCGGAAGTCGGGGAGCTGTTTTTT. It is translated as CASSLNGRPEVGELFF.

This clonotype occurred many times. The rearrangement uses TRBV11-2 and TRBJ2-5; a weak D match, TRBD1 (6 bases). V was shortened by 3 bases and J by 2 bases, with 13 bases between the two germline ends. CDR1 SGHAT and CDR2 FQNNGV come from the germline V gene. This CDR3 spans 15 amino acids. The CDR3 region has the DNA TGTGCCAGCAGCTTTGGGCAGGGGCTTCAAGAGACCCAGTACTTC. Translating gives CASSFGQGLQETQYF.

This clonotype was counted a single time. The chain uses TRBV2 and TRBJ1-1; D is ambiguous. V was cut by 6 bases and J by 3 bases, with 8 bases left in between. This CDR3 region has 12 residues. Germline V gene data show CDR1 as SNHLY and CDR2 as FYNNEI. CDR3 amino acids: CASRDGHTEAFF. Here the CDR3 DNA reads TGTGCCAGCAGGGACGGTCACACTGAAGCTTTCTTT.

The genes are TRBV9 and TRBJ2-1; 13 positions agree with TRBD2. Germline CDR1 SGDLS, CDR2 YYNGEE. Germline trimming cut 7 bases from V and 10 bases from J; bases unmatched to any gene: 11. The CDR3 runs to 15 residues. The CDR3 loop is CASGPRLAGGTEQFF. The CDR3 DNA follows: TGTGCCAGCGGTCCACGACTAGCGGGAGGAACCGAGCAGTTCTTC.

This clonotype was counted ten times or more. V usage is TRBV6-2 or TRBV6-3 and J usage is TRBJ2-2; 10 bases are a match to TRBD2. The CDR3 is 15 amino acids. Losses at the gene ends were 3 bases for V and 4 bases for J; bases not matched to a gene: 2. Looked up from germline, CDR1 is MNHEY and CDR2 is SVGEGT. The CDR3 spells CASSYIAGGTGELFF. In nucleotides, the CDR3 is TGTGCCAGCAGTTATATAGCGGGAGGCACCGGGGAGCTGTTTTTT.

In its sample, this clonotype was seen many times. The CDR3 DNA is TGTGCCAGCAGCCCCCCTACTTCAGAGCAGTTCTTC. Its translation: CASSPPTSEQFF. V usage is TRBV6-2 or TRBV6-3 and J usage is TRBJ2-1; no firm D call. The CDR3 is 12 amino acids. Germline assignment: CDR1 MNHEY and CDR2 SVGEGT. Trimming cost V 6 bases and J 10 bases, with 13 bases left between them.

This clonotype was counted at least ten times. The rearrangement joins TRBV7-2 to TRBJ2-1; 9 bases are a match to TRBD2. Looked up from germline, CDR1 is SGHTA and CDR2 is FQGNSA. The CDR3 totals 15 residues. V lost 5 bases to trimming and J lost 9 bases; unmatched junction nucleotides: 11. The CDR3 coding sequence is TGTGCCAGCAGCATAAGGGCGGGAGGGCCAGGTGAGCAGTTCTTC. Encoded protein: CASSIRAGGPGEQFF.

Many counts were recorded for this clonotype. V is TRBV20-1 and J is TRBJ1-2, with a weak D call TRBD1 (5 bases). CDR3 length: 13 residues. The germline V and J ends were trimmed by 3 bases and 0 bases, with 8 bases remaining between them. Germline V gene sequence: CDR1 DFQATT, CDR2 SNEGSKA (reference sequence). The CDR3, as DNA: TGCAGTGCTAGTTTACAGGCTAACTATGGCTACACCTTC. This codes for CSASLQANYGYTF.

The table lists this clonotype with many counts. This chain uses TRBV3-1 with TRBJ1-5; 8 nucleotides match TRBD1. Germline trimming cut 0 bases from V and 4 bases from J; bases unmatched to any gene: 2. This CDR3 region has 15 residues. Looked up from germline, CDR1 is LGHDT and CDR2 is YNNKEL (reference sequence). CDR3 DNA: TGTGCCAGCAGCCAAGACGGGACAGGAAATCAGCCCCAGCATTTT. It encodes CASSQDGTGNQPQHF.

This clonotype was recorded many times. V usage is TRBV20-1 and J usage is TRBJ2-1; no firm D call. The germline V gene has CDR1 DFQATT and CDR2 SNEGSKA (reference sequence). The length of the CDR3 is 14 residues. V gave up 0 bases and J gave up 6 bases, with 12 bases separating them. The DNA of the CDR3 is TGCAGTGCTAGAGATTTGCGTATCAGCAATGAGCAGTTCTTC. This gives the protein CSARDLRISNEQFF.

In its sample, this clonotype was seen many times. The chain combines TRBV5-5 with TRBJ1-1; D remains unclear. Germline V gene lookup returns CDR1 SGHKS and CDR2 YYEKEE (reference sequence). CDR3 length: 12 amino acids. V was trimmed by 5 bases and J by 8 bases, leaving 13 bases between them. CDR3 sequence (DNA): TGTGCCAGCAGGGGAAAACTCGCCGAAGCTTTCTTT. Translated: CASRGKLAEAFF.

This clonotype was recorded many times. This chain joins TRBV7-2 and TRBJ2-5; 8 bases align to TRBD1. This CDR3 comprises 17 residues. V shed 5 bases and J 3 bases; nucleotides not matched to a gene: 14. CDR1 and CDR2 from the germline V gene are SGHTA and FQGNSA. Here the CDR3 DNA reads TGTGCCAGCAGCCCCACCGGAGGTGCAGGGGGCGAAGAGACCCAGTACTTC. Residues: CASSPTGGAGGEETQYF.

This clonotype was observed many times. The V and J genes are TRBV10-3 and TRBJ2-3; TRBD1 matches at 11 bases. The ends lost 7 bases at V and 6 bases at J; junction bases unmatched: 3. The germline CDR1 and CDR2 sequences are ENHRY and SYGVKD. The CDR3 length is 13 residues. CDR3 loop: CAIMGTGGDTQYF. CDR3 in DNA: TGTGCCATCATGGGGACAGGGGGTGATACGCAGTATTTT.

This clonotype was seen ten or more times. The V gene is TRBV6-1, the J gene TRBJ1-1; a weak D match, TRBD1 (5 bases). Germline V lookup: CDR1 MNHNS, CDR2 SASEGT. The CDR3 consists of 14 residues. V was trimmed by 6 bases and J by 4 bases, leaving 15 bases between them. The CDR3 sequence: CASRPGGGGTEAFF. CDR3 bases: TGTGCCAGCAGACCCGGGGGGGGGGGCACTGAAGCTTTCTTT.

This clonotype was counted many times. The V gene is TRBV27, the J gene TRBJ1-5; no reliable D call. This CDR3 is built from 11 residues. CDR1 and CDR2 (germline): MNHEY, SMNVEV (reference sequence). Trimming cost V 6 bases and J 5 bases, with 5 bases left between them. CDR3 protein: CASRAHQPQHF. Here the CDR3 DNA reads TGTGCCAGCAGGGCTCATCAGCCCCAGCATTTT.

This clonotype showed up many times. J is TRBJ2-1 and V is TRBV6-6; 8 bases fit TRBD2. The CDR3 length is 14 residues. Germline assignment: CDR1 MNHNY and CDR2 SVGAGI (reference sequence). J was trimmed by 5 bases and V by 5 bases; bases with no gene match: 5. This CDR3 reads CASSATSENNEQFF. CDR3 nucleotide sequence: TGTGCCAGCAGTGCGACTAGCGAGAACAATGAGCAGTTCTTC.

This clonotype was detected many times. The V and J genes are TRBV29-1 and TRBJ2-3; D is uncertain. The germline V gene has CDR1 SQVTM and CDR2 ANQGSEA. The CDR3 runs 13 residues. Trimming stripped 3 bases from V and 3 bases from J, with 10 bases between. This CDR3 is CSVDRPATDTQYF. In DNA, the CDR3 is TGCAGCGTTGATCGGCCGGCAACAGATACGCAGTATTTT.